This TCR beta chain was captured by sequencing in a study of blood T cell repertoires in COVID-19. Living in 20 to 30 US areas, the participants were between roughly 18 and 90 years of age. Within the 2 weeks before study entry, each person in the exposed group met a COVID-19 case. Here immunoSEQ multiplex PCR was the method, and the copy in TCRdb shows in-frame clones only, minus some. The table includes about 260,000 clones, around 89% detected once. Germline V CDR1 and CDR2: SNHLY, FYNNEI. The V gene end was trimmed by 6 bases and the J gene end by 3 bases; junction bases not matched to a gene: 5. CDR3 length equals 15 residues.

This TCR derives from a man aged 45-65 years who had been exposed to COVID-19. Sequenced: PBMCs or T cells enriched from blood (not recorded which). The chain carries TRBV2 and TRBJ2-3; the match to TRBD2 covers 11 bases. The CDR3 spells CASRETSGMTDTQYF. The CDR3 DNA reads TGTGCCAGCAGGGAGACTAGCGGGATGACAGATACGCAGTATTTT.